This T cell receptor (beta chain) was sequenced in a study of cytomegalovirus exposure and HLA in healthy donors (TCRdb year 2017). Background on the whole study: According to an earlier analysis of several hundred of the donors, some 180 million T cells yielded 120 million or so unique TCR beta sequences and approximately 300 Gb of sequence data. Genome-wide SNP genotypes for about three fifths of the 666 donors were used in a later genetic analysis, which treated that subset as a discovery cohort. Because of strong linkage in the cohort, roughly five DR-DQ haplotypes were treated as single units for association and clustering. All discovery cohort repertoires had been generated on a single sequencing platform. The number of donors typed differed by locus, with about 620-630 for A, B, C, DRB1 and DQB1, roughly 550 for DQA1, about 610 for DPA1, and 450 to 480 for DPB1. Using immunosequencing, the study profiled T cell repertoires from 640 or so subjects and related those repertoires to cytomegalovirus serostatus. Roughly 300 gigabases of sequencing data and about 92 million unique TCR sequences made up an early release that covered several hundred HLA-typed donors. Alongside the repertoire data, information on donor age, sex, ethnicity and CMV serostatus was compiled. High-throughput TCR immunosequencing, statistical association of individual TCRs with disease status, and machine learning were combined to predict cytomegalovirus infection status. The study was designed to test whether signatures of past pathogen exposure could be identified by cataloging public T cell receptors. A separate validation cohort of about 110 different subjects was used in addition to the 666-subject first cohort. In the later analysis, no new phenotypic data were used to find candidate immune exposures; instead, reliance was placed on TCR beta sequences and their occurrence across donors. HLA typing included class I and class II loci at four-digit resolution. To decide whether each TCR beta V gene segment behaved as functional or pseudogenic, an earlier analysis of fewer than 750 of the donors relied on high-throughput TCR beta sequencing. In a later analysis, previously published TCR beta repertoires from about 640 donors were re-analyzed and high-resolution HLA genotyping was added so that TCR occurrence patterns could be studied. Of the roughly 430 genotyped donors, over 65% fell in the genetic ancestry cluster associated with self-reported Caucasian donors. Among approximately 370 genotyped donors of the cohort, an average of approximately 240,000 unique TCR beta nucleotide sequences was sequenced per donor, of which roughly 17% were non-productive. Here is what the overall study found, with its caveats: Sequencing depth was assumed to be roughly uniform across donors in the presence/absence analyses, though that assumption may not hold. A cluster of highly shared sequence variants was judged likely to represent a technical artifact of the sequencing pipeline. An earlier analysis of around 500 of the donors showed that most TCR beta V segments appeared in productive rearrangements either about 90% or about 30% of the time, which broadly matched IMGT annotations. Only TCR beta chains were sequenced in this cohort, and the absence of alpha or paired-chain data limited detectable features. Specific HLA alleles were associated with about 17,000 TCR beta sequences at a false discovery rate of 0.05 in a later analysis. Strong co-occurrence of HLA alleles, especially DR and DQ, made assigning TCR associations to individual alleles difficult. Correlated functional status among segregating V segments might be attributable to linkage disequilibrium, but an unknown experimental factor could not be ruled out. In both the original and validation cohorts, the classifier was reported to diagnose cytomegalovirus status with high specificity and sensitivity. Because HLA typing was unavailable for some donors at each locus, only the typed subset was used in association tests. The authors suggested that the approach could potentially be extended to other disease states and immunological phenotypes. The 87-base-pair reads could not distinguish some IMGT-functional V segments, including TRBV6-2 and TRBV6-3, so those segments were excluded. In vitro tests confirmed that three of the cytomegalovirus-associated TCR beta chains recognize cytomegalovirus antigens. A total of around 150 TCR beta chains were listed by the study as associated with cytomegalovirus. For the cohort, immune exposure information was limited to CMV serostatus. While some public TCRs were present in many individuals, most TCR sequences turned up only very rarely across donors. An association between a missense DCLRE1C variant and V-gene and J-gene trimming of TCR beta chains was found in a later genetic analysis and replicated in an independent cohort. The earlier analysis of approximately 560 of the donors excluded roughly 16 rarely observed V segments, including chromosome 9 orphons, because counts were too low. Compared with equally common non-associated chains, HLA-associated TCR beta chains in a later analysis were more clonally expanded and had lower generation probabilities. A further reported finding was that TCR beta sequences accurately predicted the HLA-A and HLA-B alleles for most subjects in the first cohort. According to a later genetic analysis, donors in an Asian-associated ancestry cluster had fewer N-insertions in productive TCRs than the roughly 660-donor mean. According to a later analysis, TCR association rates differed among HLA loci, with DRB1 alleles showing the most associated TCRs and HLA-C alleles showing the fewest. Several of the top co-occurrence clusters appeared to be linked to parvovirus B19, influenza, CMV and Epstein-Barr virus, according to a later analysis. In a later analysis, most CMV-associated TCR beta chains were found to appear HLA-restricted, with HLA associations seemingly driven largely by CMV exposure.

The cohort consisted of approximately 690 healthy bone marrow donors. Cohort members were all nominally healthy when sampled, although unrecorded immune exposures were likely present. The donor was CMV seronegative and belonged to the group of 350 or so seronegative cohort members. A peripheral blood sample was collected from each donor, and TCR beta sequencing was performed on peripheral blood mononuclear cells. Genomic DNA was extracted from the blood cell samples with the Qiagen DNeasy Blood Extraction Kit. CDR1 SNHLY and CDR2 FYNNEI are derived from the germline V gene. The CDR3 measures 16 amino acids from cysteine to phenylalanine. Only CDR3 DNA is held: 48 bases, read in frame from base 1. V loses 0 bases at its end and J loses 6 bases; junction bases beyond the gene matches: 3. A word on this clone: The antigen it recognizes is unknown. No much larger clone is present one base from it, and per-base qualities are unavailable.

Receptors were amplified or captured by the immunoSEQ multiplex PCR assay. For the multiplex PCR, a mixture combining 60 forward primers for TCR Vbeta segments and 13 reverse primers for TCR Jbeta segments was used. The CDR3 region of rearranged TCR beta genes was amplified from genomic DNA with a multiplex PCR assay. Amplified TCR beta libraries were sequenced as 87-base-pair reads on the Illumina HiSeq System. The paper's data handling went like this. A later analysis tallied tens of millions of unique TCR beta chains across the 666 repertoires, and around 9.9 million of those chains were shared by two or more donors. Raw reads were error-corrected and collapsed into unique sequences by a nearest-neighbor algorithm in which closely related sequences were merged to remove PCR and sequencing errors. V, D and J gene segments were assigned by aligning CDR3 sequences to IMGT reference sequences. For a sequence to be retained, a match of at least six nucleotides to both a V gene segment and a J gene segment was required. Rearrangements were called productive when the CDR3 lacked stop codons and stayed in frame with V and J; all others were non-productive. CDR3 was defined by IMGT convention, running from the second conserved V-encoded cysteine to the conserved J-encoded phenylalanine. The earlier analysis of 500 to 650 of the donors excluded any sequence lacking an unambiguous match to a single V gene segment. In an earlier analysis of approximately 590 of the donors, a V segment was called functional when productive rearrangements were above 56.7%, and segregating when the standard deviation between donors exceeded 5%. To diagnose cytomegalovirus status from the catalog of TCR beta chain sequences, a statistical classification framework was built. A later analysis assigned V and J genes by comparing TCR nucleotide sequences with IMGT/GENE-DB human TR gene sequences. A later analysis assigned CDR3 sequences and most-parsimonious VDJ recombination scenarios with the TCRdist pipeline. A later analysis defined each TCR beta chain by its CDR3 amino acid sequence plus V-gene family, and excluded reads lacking a unique V-gene family. A later analysis removed several hundred highly shared, low-generation-probability nucleotide sequences to deal with suspected cross-contamination and a sequencing artifact. In a later analysis, a clonal expansion index for each public chain was calculated from normalized within-repertoire ranks of inferred template counts. In a later analysis, generation probabilities were computed with a VDJ recombination model fitted to out-of-frame rearrangements, and the resulting probabilities were checked against IGoR. Hypergeometric tests were used in a later analysis to score TCR-TCR, TCR-HLA and TCR-CMV co-occurrence, with a repertoire-size bias correction applied to the TCR pairs. In a later analysis, false discovery rates were estimated by permuting HLA or CMV assignments 20 times. A later analysis grouped co-occurring TCRs with DBSCAN, adding TCRdist sequence similarity when clustering within HLA-allele-positive subsets. For co-occurrence clustering, repertoires with fewer than 30,000 or more than 120,000 public chains were excluded, along with roughly 5 repertoires with anomalous nucleotide sharing. TCRdb carries this immuneACCESS record with in-frame sequences only. Its versions omit some clonotypes, under half of them owing to an unresolved V gene in the studies checked, with the rest unexplained. The V and J calls and clone size come from that table; D and trimming were worked out from the DNA. The sample records 310,000 or so clones, roughly 90% of which are singletons. The ten largest clones represent roughly 2.3% of the sample.

The rearrangement joined TRBV2 to TRBJ1-6; the central 9 bases match TRBD1. Input material: PBMCs. The source of this sequence is a young woman in good health and CMV-seronegative. The CDR3 reads as follows: CASSEAWTGVNSPLHF. The bases are TGTGCCAGCAGTGAAGCTTGGACAGGGGTTAATTCACCCCTCCACTTT.